The sequence of this T cell receptor (beta chain) was determined in a study of blood T cell repertoires in COVID-19. On the study more broadly: PBMCs, B-cell-depleted T cells, or T cells were the source of the cDNA or gDNA that made up the material.

Clinical histories supplied by participants themselves formed the basis of cohort assignment. Germline-derived CDR1 and CDR2 are SGHRS and YFSETQ. V shed 8 bases, J shed 7 bases, and the junction held 11 bases outside the gene matches. The CDR3 is 14 amino acids. As processed by the authors: Amplification of reference gene primers provided the estimated nucleated cell counts. Some clones are missing from TCRdb's copy, which holds only in-frame ones; the method was immunoSEQ multiplex PCR. Clone size and V and J calls were adopted from that table, with D and trimming inferred from the DNA. The sample comprises 300,000 to 400,000 clones, roughly 85% of which are singletons, and 4% to 5% rests with the top ten.

Sequencing was performed on PBMCs or T cells enriched from blood (not recorded which). The sequence was obtained from a woman aged 40 to 50 with acute COVID-19. The chain joins TRBV5-1 to TRBJ2-7; 11 positions agree with TRBD2. In nucleotides, the CDR3 is TGCGCCAGTCGTCCGGGACTAGCGGTTTGGGAGCAGTACTTC. Protein product: CASRPGLAVWEQYF.